This paragraph reports one T cell receptor (beta chain). Its antigen is unknown. Germline CDR1 LNHDA, CDR2 SQIVND (reference sequence). The ends were cut back, 6 bases at V and 4 bases at J, with 12 bases in the middle. The CDR3 contains 13 residues. This entry belongs to a study of beta chain features in type 1 diabetes. Reverse transcription of all isolated RNA meant that expressed TCRB transcripts were sequenced. TCRdb keeps only in-frame clones here, not all; method: immunoSEQ multiplex PCR. The table lists roughly 260,000 clones, approximately 10% of them singletons. Study results and caveats: With patients and controls alike, PCR might favor shorter templates to an equal degree. Shorter TCRB CDR3s, moderately but significantly so, were found in Type 1 diabetes patients in all four CD4+ subsets.

The rearrangement joins TRBV19 to TRBJ1-2; D ambiguous. The TCR comes from a man aged 25-45 years with type 1 diabetes. Sequenced material: naive CD4+ T cells from blood. This CDR3 reads CASRRGVGYGYTF. The CDR3 nucleotides are TGTGCCAGTAGGCGCGGGGTGGGCTATGGCTACACCTTC.